This record concerns one TCR beta chain sequence. This entry is derived from a study of blood T cell repertoires in COVID-19. The junction had 11 bases not matched to a gene; V was cut back by 8 bases and J by 5 bases. The germline gives CDR1 MNHEY, CDR2 SVGAGI. There are 14 residues in the CDR3. Using immunoSEQ multiplex PCR, the repertoire was profiled, and TCRdb retains in-frame clones only, with some absent. The sample shows just under 350,000 clones, around 82% of them seen only once. Sequencing input: peripheral blood. The chain couples TRBV6-5 to TRBJ2-7; 8 bases fit TRBD2. This clonotype originated in a man aged 30-40 years with active or convalescent COVID-19. CDR3 coding DNA: TGTGCCAGCCGATTGAGCGGGGGAGGCAACGAGCAGTACTTC. Protein sequence: CASRLSGGGNEQYF.